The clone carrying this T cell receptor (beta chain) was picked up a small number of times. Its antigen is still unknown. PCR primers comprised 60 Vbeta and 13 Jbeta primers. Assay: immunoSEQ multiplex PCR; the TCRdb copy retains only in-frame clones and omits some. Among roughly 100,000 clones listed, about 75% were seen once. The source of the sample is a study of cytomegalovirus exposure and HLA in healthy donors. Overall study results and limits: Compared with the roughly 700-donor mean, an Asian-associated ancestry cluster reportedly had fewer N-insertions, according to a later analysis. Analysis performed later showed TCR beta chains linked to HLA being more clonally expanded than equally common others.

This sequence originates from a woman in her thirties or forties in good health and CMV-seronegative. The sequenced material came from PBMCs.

CDR3 nucleotide sequence: TGTGCCAGCAGTCTTATGATGGCAGGGCCGAATGGCTACACCTTC. Translated: CASSLMMAGPNGYTF. The rearrangement uses TRBV25-1 and TRBJ1-2; a weak D match, TRBD1 (5 bases). Between the trimmed V and J ends, which lost 5 bases and 6 bases, there was a span of 19 bases. Germline V gene sequence: CDR1 MGHDK, CDR2 SYGVNS. The CDR3 has 15 residues.